This TCR beta chain emerged from a study of OX40 agonist ivuxolimab in advanced cancers. The overall study: In this cohort, patients received ivuxolimab, an agonistic anti-OX40 (CD134) antibody. Age averaged around 60 years (range roughly 23 to 90), and roughly 82% were male.

Whole-study findings and limits: Which antigen the expanded peripheral T cells recognized is unknown. On average, CD8+ T cells showed a greater number of expanded clones than CD4+.

Comments on this clone: Its antigen is unidentified.

TCRdb keeps only in-frame clones here, not all; method: immunoSEQ multiplex PCR. The table has some 80,000 clones, 84% seen once. The J segment lost 9 bases and the V segment lost 3 bases, leaving 9 bases of the junction unmatched. The length of the CDR3 is 16 residues. Per the germline V gene, CDR1 is KGHSH and CDR2 is LQKENI. This clonotype was obtained from an adult with an advanced solid tumor such as melanoma, head and neck, liver or kidney cancer. This sample comprised CD4+ or CD8+ T cells sorted from blood, obtained in a trial of the OX40 agonist ivuxolimab. This sequence joins TRBV18 and TRBJ2-1, with 12 bases lining up with TRBD2. The CDR3 sequence: CASSPPTSGRSGEQFF. The CDR3 nucleotides are TGTGCCAGCTCACCCCCGACTAGCGGGAGATCTGGTGAGCAGTTCTTC.